This TCR beta chain was captured in a study of blood T cell repertoires in COVID-19. As for the study in general: There were acute and convalescent COVID-19 samples, and they came from the United States, Italy and Spain. T cells, B-cell-depleted T cells, or PBMCs provided the cDNA or gDNA that served as material.

Per the authors' pipeline: How many nucleated cells were present was estimated from reference gene primer amplification. Clones were sequenced by immunoSEQ multiplex PCR, and TCRdb holds only the in-frame ones, with some missing. V and J calls and clone size are those listed in that table; D and trimming were worked out from the DNA. Among tens of thousands of clones listed, about 86% were seen once. CDR1 is SGHDN, CDR2 FVKESK, per germline. The CDR3 is made up of 16 amino acids. V was clipped by 2 bases and J by 2 bases; unmatched bases: 3. This sequence joins TRBV14 and TRBJ2-1; 10 positions match TRBD2. Input material: peripheral blood. The receptor comes from a man aged 70-80 years with acute or convalescent COVID-19. CDR3 protein: CASSQRAGGPYNEQFF. The DNA for the CDR3 is TGTGCCAGCAGCCAAAGAGCGGGAGGGCCCTACAATGAGCAGTTCTTC.